This TCR beta chain stems from a study of cytomegalovirus exposure and HLA in healthy donors. Germline V gene sequence: CDR1 SGHRS, CDR2 YFSETQ. The CDR3 spans 15 residues. Between the trimmed V and J ends, which lost 4 bases and 1 base, there was a span of 13 bases. A remark on this clone: The antigen remains undetermined.

Use of 60 Vbeta and 13 Jbeta primers characterized the PCR. The table came from immunoSEQ multiplex PCR; TCRdb's copy has only in-frame clones and leaves some out. Of around 79,000 clones in the sample, roughly two thirds are singletons; the top ten hold around 16%. Points from the study as a whole: Sequencing probably produced one cluster of sequence variants that were highly shared. Most of the TCR beta V segments (in an earlier analysis) were productive either about 87% or about 30% of the time.

The source is a woman aged 40 to 55 in good health and CMV-seropositive. Sequencing was done on a sample of PBMCs. The genes are TRBV5-1 and TRBJ2-3, with TRBD2 as a possible D gene (5 bases). The CDR3 DNA sequence: TGCGCCAGCAGCAGCCGACTACCCCGCACAGATACGCAGTATTTT. This sequence encodes CASSSRLPRTDTQYF.